This T cell receptor beta chain comes out of a study of post-analysis software for immune sequencing data. Study information: Included courses were relapsing-remitting and secondary progressive multiple sclerosis; progressive-relapsing multiple sclerosis was also included. General observations from the study: About 5 TRBV segments (TRBV5-6, TRBV5-1 and TRBV20-1 among them) occurred more frequently in patients than in controls.

Worth noting for this clonotype: The antigen remains unidentified.

Carried by the TCR beta cDNA libraries were unique molecular identifiers. TCRdb passed the PCR reads through MiXCR, listing each CDR3 protein once. The sample holds 700,000 to 800,000 distinct CDR3 sequences, 30% seen once. CDR3 size: 14 residues. Trimming pared 3 bases from V and 2 bases from J, leaving 12 bases between. Germline V gives CDR1 SGHRS, CDR2 YFSETQ. This TCR was recovered from a girl between 5 and 17 years old with multiple sclerosis. J is TRBJ2-7 and V is TRBV5-1; D remains unclear. Sequencing was carried out using blood. This CDR3 is CASSWSLGTYEQYF. The CDR3 coding sequence is TGCGCCAGCAGCTGGTCATTAGGGACCTACGAGCAGTACTTC.